In its sample, the clone carrying this T cell receptor beta chain was seen many times. Its antigen is undetermined. The data derive from a study of CD8+CD57+ T cells in acquired aplastic anemia. Overall study context: Across the sorted CD4+ and CD8+ cells, DNA amounts averaged roughly 3.5 ug.

Notes on the study in general: Overlap between patients and controls comprised some 31 CD8+ CDR3 sequences.

Germline V gives CDR1 SGHTA, CDR2 FQGNSA. This CDR3 region has 17 residues. The V and J ends lost 2 bases and 2 bases, in that order; junction bases with no gene match: 8. It was genomic DNA that served as the template for profiling TCR beta VDJ and CDR3. In TCRdb, the reads were re-called with MiXCR into one record per CDR3 protein. The table has 400,000 to 450,000 distinct CDR3 sequences, just under 70% seen once. The chain recombines TRBV7-2 with TRBJ2-3; 9 bases agree with TRBD2. This clonotype was obtained from a human donor in good health, serving as a control. Material: sorted CD4+, CD8+, or CD8+CD57+ T cells (not recorded which) from PBMCs. As DNA, the CDR3 is TGTGCCAGCAGCTTATCCCCGGCTAGCGGGGCCACAGATACGCAGTATTTT. This sequence encodes CASSLSPASGATDTQYF.